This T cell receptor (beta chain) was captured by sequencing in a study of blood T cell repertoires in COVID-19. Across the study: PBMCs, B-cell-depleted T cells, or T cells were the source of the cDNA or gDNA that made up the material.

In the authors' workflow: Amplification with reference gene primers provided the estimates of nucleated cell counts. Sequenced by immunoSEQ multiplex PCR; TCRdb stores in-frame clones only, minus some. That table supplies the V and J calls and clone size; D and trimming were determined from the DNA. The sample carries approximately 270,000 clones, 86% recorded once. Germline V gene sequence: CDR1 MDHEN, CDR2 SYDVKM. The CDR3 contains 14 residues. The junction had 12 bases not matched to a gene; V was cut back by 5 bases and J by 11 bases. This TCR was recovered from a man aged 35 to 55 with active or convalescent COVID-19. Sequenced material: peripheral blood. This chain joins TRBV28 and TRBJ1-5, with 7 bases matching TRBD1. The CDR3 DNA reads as TGTGCCAGCAGTACCAAGACAGGGACGGAATCCCAGCATTTT. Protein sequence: CASSTKTGTESQHF.